The TCR beta chain described here comes from a study of blood T cell repertoires in COVID-19. Profiled with immunoSEQ multiplex PCR; TCRdb holds only in-frame clones, not every one. The sample records about 120,000 clones, approximately 90% being singletons. The CDR3 runs 13 residues. The V and J ends lost 8 bases and 0 bases respectively, with 9 bases between them. Sequencing was done on a sample of peripheral blood. This receptor was identified in a human donor with active COVID-19. The donor label of this sample is uncertain. The rearrangement links TRBV12-3 or TRBV12-4 to TRBJ2-3; TRBD1 might be the D (6 bases). In nucleotides, the CDR3 is TGTGCCAGCCGGGACACCAGCACAGATACGCAGTATTTT. Translation gives CASRDTSTDTQYF.